This T cell receptor (beta chain) was found in a study of human T cells and chemical hapten exposure. Study summary: Small pooled library volume differences mainly caused per-sample TCR yield variation.

This clonotype was observed at least ten times. V shed 9 bases and J shed 9 bases, with 17 bases lying between them. CDR3 length: 12 residues. CDR1 is SGHTA and CDR2 is FQGNSA in the germline V gene. Unique molecular identifiers were attached to individual cDNA molecules within the library. The authors' processing: Sequenced samples showed a median of around 100,000 TCRs each, with counts running from around 20,000 to 690,000. TCRdb re-derived calls from the 5' RACE reads in MiXCR, one entry per CDR3 protein. The V and J calls follow TCRdb's processing rather than the paper's. The sample records 150,000 or so distinct CDR3 sequences, around 4% being singletons. The study extracted total RNA from unfractionated whole blood.

The chain is built from TRBV7-2 and TRBJ2-5; D is unresolved. The origin of this receptor is a female donor in good health. The CDR3 nucleotides read TGTGCCAGTACGGACGGTCCTGCGTCCCAGTACTTC. The encoded protein is CASTDGPASQYF.